This entry is about one T cell receptor beta chain. What it binds is not known. The authors used template switching to add a universal primer site and gave cDNA unique molecular identifiers. TCRdb re-called the 5' RACE reads through MiXCR, storing one row per CDR3 protein. The top ten clones hold roughly 3% of a sample with a few hundred thousand distinct CDR3 sequences, around 8.3% of them seen once. The data belong to a study of identical twins. Study-wide points: Insertions ran lower in abundant cord blood beta clonotypes, though not in memory repertoires.

Trimming at V came to 1 base and at J to 3 bases, leaving 2 bases not matched to a gene. Per germline, CDR1 LGHNA and CDR2 YNFKEQ. This CDR3 region has 14 residues. These data were also filed under a second study, of yellow fever vaccine responses in identical twins.

Sample: CD8+ T cells sorted from blood. This sequence joins TRBV4-2 and TRBJ2-7; 8 bases agree with TRBD2. This receptor was taken from a woman under 30 in good health. The CDR3 region has the DNA TGTGCCAGCAGCCAAGGGACTAGCCTCTACGAGCAGTACTTC. The encoded protein is CASSQGTSLYEQYF.